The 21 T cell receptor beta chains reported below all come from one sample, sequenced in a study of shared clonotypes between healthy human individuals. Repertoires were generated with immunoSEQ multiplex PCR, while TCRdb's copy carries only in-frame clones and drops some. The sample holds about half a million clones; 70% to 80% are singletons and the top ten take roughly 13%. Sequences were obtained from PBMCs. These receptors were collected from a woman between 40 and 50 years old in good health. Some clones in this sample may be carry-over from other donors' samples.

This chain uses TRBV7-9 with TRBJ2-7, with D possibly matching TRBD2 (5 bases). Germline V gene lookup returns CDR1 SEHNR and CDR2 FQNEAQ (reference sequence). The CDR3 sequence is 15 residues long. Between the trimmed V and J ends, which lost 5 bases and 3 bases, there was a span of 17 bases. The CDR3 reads CASSPWAGNYYEQYF. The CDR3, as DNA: TGTGCCAGCAGCCCCTGGGCGGGTAACTACTACGAGCAGTACTTC.

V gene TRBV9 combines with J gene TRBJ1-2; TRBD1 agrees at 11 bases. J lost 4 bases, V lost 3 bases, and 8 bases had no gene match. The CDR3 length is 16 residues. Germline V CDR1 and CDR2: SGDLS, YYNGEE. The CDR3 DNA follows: TGTGCCAGCAGCGACTGGACAGGGGGCGGTCGCTATGGCTACACCTTC. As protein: CASSDWTGGGRYGYTF.

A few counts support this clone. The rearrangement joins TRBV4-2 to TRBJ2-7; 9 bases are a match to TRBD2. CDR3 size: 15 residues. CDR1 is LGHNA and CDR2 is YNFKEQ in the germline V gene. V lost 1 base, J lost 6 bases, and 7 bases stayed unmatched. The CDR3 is CASSQAGGRAGEQYF. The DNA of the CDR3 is TGTGCCAGCAGCCAAGCGGGCGGGAGGGCCGGCGAGCAGTACTTC.

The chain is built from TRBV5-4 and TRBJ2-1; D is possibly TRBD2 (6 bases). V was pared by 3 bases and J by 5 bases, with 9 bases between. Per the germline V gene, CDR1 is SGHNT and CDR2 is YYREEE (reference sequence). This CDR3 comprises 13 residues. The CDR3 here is CASSSGLHNEQFF. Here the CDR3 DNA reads TGTGCCAGCAGCTCGGGACTCCACAATGAGCAGTTCTTC. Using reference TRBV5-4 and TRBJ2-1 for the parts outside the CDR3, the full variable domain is ETGVTQSPTHLIKTRGQQVTLRCSSQSGHNTVSWYQQALGQGPQFIFQYYREEENGRGNFPPRFSGLQFPNYSSELNVNALELDDSALYLCASSSGLHNEQFFGPGTRLTVL.

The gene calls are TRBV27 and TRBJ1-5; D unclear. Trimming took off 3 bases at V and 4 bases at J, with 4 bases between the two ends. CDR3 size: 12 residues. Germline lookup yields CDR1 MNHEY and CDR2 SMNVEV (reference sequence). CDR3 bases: TGTGCCAGCAGTTTCCTGAATCAGCCCCAGCATTTT. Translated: CASSFLNQPQHF.

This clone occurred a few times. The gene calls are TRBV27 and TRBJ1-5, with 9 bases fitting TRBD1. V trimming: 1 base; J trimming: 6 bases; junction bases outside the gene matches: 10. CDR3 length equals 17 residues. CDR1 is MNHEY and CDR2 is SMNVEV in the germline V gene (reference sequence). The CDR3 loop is CASSLFGTGRLGQPQHF. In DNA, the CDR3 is TGTGCCAGCAGTTTATTCGGGACAGGGAGGTTGGGTCAGCCCCAGCATTTT.

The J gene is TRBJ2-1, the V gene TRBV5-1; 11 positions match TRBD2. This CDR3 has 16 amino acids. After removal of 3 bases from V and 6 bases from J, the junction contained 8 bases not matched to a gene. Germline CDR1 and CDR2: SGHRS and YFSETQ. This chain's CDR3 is CASSSSLAGGGNEQFF. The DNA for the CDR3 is TGCGCCAGCAGCTCCTCGCTAGCGGGAGGCGGCAATGAGCAGTTCTTC.

The chain's CDR3 is CASSFSGSGYNEQFF. The CDR3 DNA reads as TGTGCCAGCAGCTTTAGCGGGAGTGGGTACAATGAGCAGTTCTTC. V is TRBV13 and J is TRBJ2-1; 9 bases are a match to TRBD2. Germline values: CDR1 PRHDT, CDR2 FYEKMQ (reference sequence). V lost 3 bases, J lost 4 bases, and 4 bases stayed unmatched. The CDR3 is 15 residues long.

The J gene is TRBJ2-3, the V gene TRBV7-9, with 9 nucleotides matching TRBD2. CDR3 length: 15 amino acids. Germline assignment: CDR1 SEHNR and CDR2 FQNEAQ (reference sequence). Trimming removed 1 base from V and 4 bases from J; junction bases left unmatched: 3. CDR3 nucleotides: TGTGCCAGCAGCTTAGAGGGCGGGAGGGCAGATACGCAGTATTTT. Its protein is CASSLEGGRADTQYF.

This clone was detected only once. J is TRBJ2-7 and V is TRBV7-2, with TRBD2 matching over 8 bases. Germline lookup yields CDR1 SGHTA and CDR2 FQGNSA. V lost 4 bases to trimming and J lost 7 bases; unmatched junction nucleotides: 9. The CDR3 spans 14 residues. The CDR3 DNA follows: TGTGCCAGCAGCTACTGGACTAGCTCCGGTGAGCAGTACTTC. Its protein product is CASSYWTSSGEQYF. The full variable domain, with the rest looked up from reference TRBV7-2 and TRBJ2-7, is GAGVSQSPSNKVTEKGKDVELRCDPISGHTALYWYRQSLGQGLEFLIYFQGNSAPDKSGLPSDRFSAERTGGSVSTLTIQRTQQEDSAVYLCASSYWTSSGEQYFGPGTRLTVT.

The CDR3 here is CASRAGRDFGELFF. CDR3 nucleotides: TGTGCCAGCAGAGCGGGAAGGGATTTCGGGGAGCTGTTTTTT. This rearrangement joins TRBV11-1 to TRBJ2-2; 7 nucleotides match TRBD2. This CDR3 comprises 14 residues. With 6 bases clipped from V and 7 bases from J, the junction kept 8 bases outside the gene matches. CDR1 and CDR2 (germline): SGHAT, FQDESV (reference sequence). The full variable domain, completed using reference TRBV11-1 and TRBJ2-2, is EAEVAQSPRYKITEKSQAVAFWCDPISGHATLYWYRQILGQGPELLVQFQDESVVDDSQLPKDRFSAERLKGVDSTLKIQPAELGDSAMYLCASRAGRDFGELFFGEGSRLTVL.

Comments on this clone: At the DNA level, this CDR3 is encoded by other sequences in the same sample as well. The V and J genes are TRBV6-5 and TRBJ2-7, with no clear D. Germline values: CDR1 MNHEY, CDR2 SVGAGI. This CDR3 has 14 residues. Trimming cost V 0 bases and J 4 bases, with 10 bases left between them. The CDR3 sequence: CASSYSGGIYEQYF. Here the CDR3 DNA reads TGTGCCAGCAGTTACTCAGGCGGAATTTACGAGCAGTACTTC.

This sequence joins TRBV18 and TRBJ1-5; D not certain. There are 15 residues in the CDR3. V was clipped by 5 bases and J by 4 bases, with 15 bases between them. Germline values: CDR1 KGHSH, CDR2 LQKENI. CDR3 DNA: TGTGCCAGCTCAGCGGTCTACGGCCCTAATCAGCCCCAGCATTTT. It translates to CASSAVYGPNQPQHF.

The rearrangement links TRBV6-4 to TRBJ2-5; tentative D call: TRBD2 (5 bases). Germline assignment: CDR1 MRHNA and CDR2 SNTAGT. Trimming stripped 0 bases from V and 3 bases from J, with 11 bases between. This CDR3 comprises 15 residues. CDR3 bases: TGTGCCAGCAGTGACTCGACGCCCGGGGAAGAGACCCAGTACTTC. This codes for CASSDSTPGEETQYF.

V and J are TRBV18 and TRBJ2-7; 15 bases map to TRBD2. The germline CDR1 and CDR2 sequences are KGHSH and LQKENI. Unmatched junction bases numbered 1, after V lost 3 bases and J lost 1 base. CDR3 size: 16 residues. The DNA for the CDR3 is TGTGCCAGCTCACCGGGACTAGCGGGAGGTTCCTACGAGCAGTACTTC. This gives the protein CASSPGLAGGSYEQYF.

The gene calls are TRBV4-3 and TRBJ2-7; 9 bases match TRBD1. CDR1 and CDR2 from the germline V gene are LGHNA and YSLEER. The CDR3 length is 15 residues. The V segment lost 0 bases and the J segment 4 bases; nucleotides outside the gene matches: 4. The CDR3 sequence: CASSQERGQGYEQYF. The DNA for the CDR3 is TGCGCCAGCAGCCAAGAAAGGGGACAGGGATACGAGCAGTACTTC.

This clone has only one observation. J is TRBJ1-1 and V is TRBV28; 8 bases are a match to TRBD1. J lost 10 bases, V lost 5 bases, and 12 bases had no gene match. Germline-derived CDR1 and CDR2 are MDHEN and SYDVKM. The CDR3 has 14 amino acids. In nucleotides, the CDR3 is TGTGCCAGCAGTCCAGAGCCCCAGGGGGCGTTAGCTTTCTTT. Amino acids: CASSPEPQGALAFF.

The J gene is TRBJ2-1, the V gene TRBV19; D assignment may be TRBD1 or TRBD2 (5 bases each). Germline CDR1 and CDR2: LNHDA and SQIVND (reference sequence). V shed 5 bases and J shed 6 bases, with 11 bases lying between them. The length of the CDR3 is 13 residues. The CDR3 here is CASSVGTANEQFF. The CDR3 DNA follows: TGTGCCAGTAGTGTCGGGACGGCCAATGAGCAGTTCTTC. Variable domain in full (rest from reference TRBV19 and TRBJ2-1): DGGITQSPKYLFRKEGQNVTLSCEQNLNHDAMYWYRQDPGQGLRLIYYSQIVNDFQKGDIAEGYSVSREKKESFPLTVTSAQKNPTAFYLCASSVGTANEQFFGPGTRLTVL.

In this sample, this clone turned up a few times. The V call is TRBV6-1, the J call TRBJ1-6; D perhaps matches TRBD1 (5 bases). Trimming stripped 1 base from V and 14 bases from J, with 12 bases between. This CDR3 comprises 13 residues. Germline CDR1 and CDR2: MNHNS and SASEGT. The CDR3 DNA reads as TGTGCCAGCAGTGAAGGGGCAGGGATCACCCTCCACTTT. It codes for CASSEGAGITLHF.

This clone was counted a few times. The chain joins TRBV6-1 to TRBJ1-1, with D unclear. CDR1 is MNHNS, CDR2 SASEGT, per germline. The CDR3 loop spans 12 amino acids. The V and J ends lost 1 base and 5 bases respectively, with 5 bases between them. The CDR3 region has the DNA TGTGCCAGCAGTGAAGGGGGAACTGAAGCTTTCTTT. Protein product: CASSEGGTEAFF.

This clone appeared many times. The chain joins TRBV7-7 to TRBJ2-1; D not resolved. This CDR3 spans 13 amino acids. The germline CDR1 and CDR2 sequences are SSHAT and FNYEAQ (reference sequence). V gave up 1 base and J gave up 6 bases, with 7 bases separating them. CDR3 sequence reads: CASSLGVVNEQFF. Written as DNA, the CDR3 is TGTGCCAGCAGCTTAGGGGTAGTCAATGAGCAGTTCTTC.